Listed below are T cell receptor beta chains from one sample, sequenced in a study of radiotherapy plus CTLA-4 blockade in lung cancer. Data came from immunoSEQ multiplex PCR; TCRdb stores just in-frame clones and leaves some out. The repertoire holds around 40,000 clones, with approximately 89% as singletons. The source material was peripheral blood, sampled from a patient treated with radiotherapy plus ipilimumab. Source of these receptors: a human donor with non-small cell lung cancer who had stable disease on radiotherapy plus ipilimumab. CDR3s include the opening cysteine and the closing phenylalanine or tryptophan. Each record gives: CDR3 protein, D gene, V gene, J gene. D genes are given only for firm matches.

CDR3aa: CASSPGTGSSEAFF
d_gene: TRBD1
v_gene: TRBV18
j_gene: TRBJ1-1

CDR3aa: CASSWTEEKLFF
d_gene: .
v_gene: TRBV7-9
j_gene: TRBJ1-4

CDR3aa: CATSRVGRGSFFGTEAFF
d_gene: .
v_gene: TRBV15
j_gene: TRBJ1-1

CDR3aa: CASSPVGDTEAFF
d_gene: .
v_gene: TRBV5-1
j_gene: TRBJ1-1

CDR3aa: CAGSRGPGYGYTF
d_gene: .
v_gene: TRBV6-5
j_gene: TRBJ1-2

CDR3aa: CASSLMIANSGNTIYF
d_gene: .
v_gene: TRBV14
j_gene: TRBJ1-3

CDR3aa: CASSLTRTGGAGGPTYEQYF
d_gene: TRBD1
v_gene: TRBV27
j_gene: TRBJ2-7

CDR3aa: CASSSTNYGYTF
d_gene: .
v_gene: TRBV28
j_gene: TRBJ1-2

CDR3aa: CASSLGGTNEKLFF
d_gene: .
v_gene: TRBV5-6
j_gene: TRBJ1-4

CDR3aa: CASSPSKGAGGVPNEQFF
d_gene: TRBD2
v_gene: TRBV4-1
j_gene: TRBJ2-1

CDR3aa: CATSRDSYGGSYEQYF
d_gene: TRBD2
v_gene: TRBV15
j_gene: TRBJ2-7

CDR3aa: CASKTSGDHNEQFF
d_gene: TRBD2
v_gene: TRBV28
j_gene: TRBJ2-1

CDR3aa: CASSAILAGTANTGELFF
d_gene: TRBD2
v_gene: TRBV7-2
j_gene: TRBJ2-2

CDR3aa: CASSMTSGSYEQYF
d_gene: TRBD2
v_gene: TRBV7-9
j_gene: TRBJ2-7

CDR3aa: CASSIGDRGERSYEQYF
d_gene: TRBD1
v_gene: TRBV19
j_gene: TRBJ2-7

CDR3aa: CASSQGGQGGFGELFF
d_gene: TRBD1
v_gene: TRBV4-2
j_gene: TRBJ2-2

CDR3aa: CASSRGPPTGLNTEAFF
d_gene: TRBD1
v_gene: TRBV5-1
j_gene: TRBJ1-1

CDR3aa: CASSAFAIAGGPDTQYF
d_gene: TRBD2
v_gene: TRBV28
j_gene: TRBJ2-3

CDR3aa: CASRRLDHYEQYF
d_gene: .
v_gene: TRBV6-1
j_gene: TRBJ2-7

CDR3aa: CASSSGVQGPEAFF
d_gene: TRBD1
v_gene: TRBV18
j_gene: TRBJ1-1

CDR3aa: CASTQDRGRAEQFF
d_gene: TRBD1
v_gene: TRBV28
j_gene: TRBJ2-1

CDR3aa: CASTSQGGPGNTIYF
d_gene: TRBD1
v_gene: TRBV7-8
j_gene: TRBJ1-3

CDR3aa: CASSPSVNEQFF
d_gene: .
v_gene: TRBV9
j_gene: TRBJ2-1

CDR3aa: CASSGGGYTGELFF
d_gene: .
v_gene: TRBV28
j_gene: TRBJ2-2

CDR3aa: CASSLGGSEQETQYF
d_gene: TRBD2
v_gene: TRBV5-1
j_gene: TRBJ2-5